A single sample is the source of the 24 T cell receptor beta chains below, sequenced in a study of T-cell reconstitution after alpha-beta-depleted transplantation in children. The TCRbeta library was prepared with unique molecular identifiers. TCRdb processed the PCR reads anew with MiXCR; each CDR3 protein has one entry. The sample lists approximately 400,000 distinct CDR3 sequences; roughly 10% were seen once. This specimen was PBMCs from the stem cell graft donor, taken from the stem cell graft. The receptors originated from a human donor who donated a stem cell graft to a child with acute myeloid leukemia.

This clonotype was recorded many times. The CDR3 nucleotides are TGTGCCAGCAGTTTGGTAGGACAGGGTCGCACTGAAGCTTTCTTT. Encoded protein: CASSLVGQGRTEAFF. The chain links TRBV28 to TRBJ1-1, with TRBD1 matching over 8 bases. The J segment lost 4 bases and the V segment lost 3 bases, leaving 7 bases of the junction unmatched. The germline gives CDR1 MDHEN, CDR2 SYDVKM. CDR3 length: 15 amino acids.

The chain is built from TRBV30 and TRBJ1-1, with D uncertain. Trimming pared 2 bases from V and 4 bases from J, leaving 5 bases between. The CDR3 contains 11 residues. The V gene's germline CDR1 is GTSNPN and CDR2 SVGIG (reference sequence). The CDR3 here is CAWSLTTEAFF. DNA of the CDR3: TGTGCCTGGAGTTTAACCACTGAAGCTTTCTTT.

This clonotype was seen repeatedly, ten times or more. The chain links TRBV12-3 or TRBV12-4 to TRBJ2-5, with 7 bases matching TRBD1. The length of the CDR3 is 14 residues. Losses at the gene ends were 4 bases for V and 5 bases for J; bases not matched to a gene: 7. In DNA form, the CDR3 reads TGTGCCAGCAGTTCAATAGGGGGCCGGGAGACCCAGTACTTC. As protein: CASSSIGGRETQYF.

The rearrangement uses TRBV9 and TRBJ2-1; D may be TRBD2 (6 bases). The ends were cut back, 0 bases at V and 2 bases at J, with 9 bases in the middle. Germline CDR1 SGDLS, CDR2 YYNGEE. This CDR3 comprises 15 residues. This CDR3 is CASSVAGRAYNEQFF. CDR3 nucleotides: TGTGCCAGCAGCGTAGCCGGGAGAGCCTACAATGAGCAGTTCTTC.

This clonotype was recorded a few times. This rearrangement joins TRBV6-5 to TRBJ2-3, with 8 bases identical to TRBD2. Germline V gene lookup returns CDR1 MNHEY and CDR2 SVGAGI. Trimming removed 0 bases from V and 4 bases from J; junction bases left unmatched: 9. This CDR3 has 17 residues. The CDR3 nucleotides read TGTGCCAGCAGTTACTCGATGGTTAGCGGGGAGGCAGATACGCAGTATTTT. Encoded protein: CASSYSMVSGEADTQYF.

This chain links TRBV7-2 with TRBJ1-3, with D unclear. CDR1 is SGHTA and CDR2 is FQGNSA in the germline V gene. The CDR3 loop spans 14 amino acids. V lost 2 bases to trimming and J lost 8 bases, with 13 bases between them. CDR3 sequence (DNA): TGTGCCAGCAGCTTAAGTCGGCCTGGGGACACCATATATTTT. This encodes CASSLSRPGDTIYF. The whole variable domain, filled in from reference TRBV7-2 and TRBJ1-3, reads GAGVSQSPSNKVTEKGKDVELRCDPISGHTALYWYRQSLGQGLEFLIYFQGNSAPDKSGLPSDRFSAERTGGSVSTLTIQRTQQEDSAVYLCASSLSRPGDTIYFGEGSWLTVV.

This clonotype was counted only a few times. The gene calls are TRBV29-1 and TRBJ2-7; 7 nucleotides agree with TRBD1. V lost 6 bases, J lost 0 bases, and 5 bases stayed unmatched. Germline-derived CDR1 and CDR2 are SQVTM and ANQGSEA. The CDR3 consists of 13 residues. The DNA for the CDR3 is TGCAGCGTGAGACAGGGAACCTCCTACGAGCAGTACTTC. This gives the protein CSVRQGTSYEQYF.

This clonotype showed up just a few times. V is TRBV9 and J is TRBJ1-2, with TRBD1 as a possible D gene (5 bases). This CDR3 has 15 amino acids. Germline V lookup: CDR1 SGDLS, CDR2 YYNGEE. The V end was cut by 0 bases, the J end by 3 bases, with 12 bases between. Written as DNA, the CDR3 is TGTGCCAGCAGCGTAGTGGAAAGAGGGGACTATGGCTACACCTTC. Residues: CASSVVERGDYGYTF.

Regarding this clonotype: This may stem from a read error, because a much larger clone lies one nucleotide away. V and J are TRBV7-6 and TRBJ2-5; D is ambiguous. The V gene's germline CDR1 is SGHVS and CDR2 FNYEAQ. CDR3 length equals 13 residues. For the CDR3, the DNA is TGTCCCAGCAGCTCACGGCCGGGAGAGACCCAGTACTTC. Amino acids: CPSSSRPGETQYF.

The CDR3 loop is CASSPDRVWTQYF. The CDR3 DNA sequence: TGTGCCAGCAGTCCCGACAGGGTTTGGACCCAGTACTTC. The chain combines TRBV6-1 with TRBJ2-5; 7 bases align to TRBD1. The length of the CDR3 is 13 residues. Trimming removed 5 bases from V and 7 bases from J; junction bases left unmatched: 7. Germline CDR1 MNHNS, CDR2 SASEGT.

CDR3 residues: CASSQVAGTVQYF. The CDR3 coding sequence is TGTGCCAGCAGCCAAGTCGCGGGTACGGTTCAGTACTTC. The V gene is TRBV14, the J gene TRBJ2-4; tentatively, D is TRBD2 (5 bases). Germline lookup yields CDR1 SGHDN and CDR2 FVKESK. The CDR3 is made up of 13 amino acids. Trimming took 1 base from V and 11 from J, leaving 12 bases between them.

This clonotype appeared once. A much more abundant neighbour one base away suggests this may be a read error. The chain uses TRBV20-1 and TRBJ2-3, with D tentatively TRBD1 or TRBD2 (5 bases each). The germline V gene has CDR1 DFQATT and CDR2 SNEGSKA (reference sequence). CDR3 length equals 12 residues. As DNA, the CDR3 is TGCAGTGCGGGACCGAGCACCGATACGAAGTATTTT. Translation: CSAGPSTDTKYF.

This clonotype has just a few counts. The J gene is TRBJ2-5, the V gene TRBV29-1; D is possibly TRBD2 (6 bases). The V gene's germline CDR1 is SQVTM and CDR2 ANQGSEA. Trimming took 3 bases from V and 2 from J, leaving 13 bases between them. This CDR3 comprises 14 residues. The CDR3 loop is CSVEEGGGQETQYF. The CDR3 DNA reads as TGCAGCGTTGAGGAGGGTGGTGGGCAAGAGACCCAGTACTTC.

This clonotype was detected only a few times. The rearrangement uses TRBV6-6 and TRBJ2-7, with D perhaps TRBD2 (5 bases). Deletions cut 5 bases from V and 5 bases from J, with 10 bases between. The CDR3 is 12 residues long. Germline V CDR1 and CDR2: MNHNY, SVGAGI (reference sequence). CDR3 amino acids: CASSRDIDEQYF. The CDR3 region has the DNA TGTGCCAGCAGTCGGGATATCGACGAGCAGTACTTC.

CDR3 loop: CASSLASRDTQYF. The CDR3 DNA follows: TGTGCCAGCAGCTTAGCCTCACGGGATACGCAGTATTTT. The chain couples TRBV11-2 to TRBJ2-3; D is unresolved. CDR3 size: 13 residues. Germline CDR1 and CDR2: SGHAT and FQNNGV. The V and J ends lost 1 base and 6 bases respectively, with 8 bases between them.

In this sample, this clonotype turned up a few times. The gene calls are TRBV9 and TRBJ2-3; 12 nucleotides line up with TRBD1. V gave up 0 bases and J gave up 0 bases; unmatched junction bases: 5. The CDR3 consists of 18 residues. Germline CDR1 is SGDLS and CDR2 is YYNGEE. The CDR3 region has the DNA TGTGCCAGCAGCGTAGAAGGGACAGGGGGCAAAAGCACAGATACGCAGTATTTT. This gives the protein CASSVEGTGGKSTDTQYF.

The chain carries TRBV13 and TRBJ2-7; TRBD1 matches at 10 bases. Losses at the gene ends were 0 bases for V and 8 bases for J; bases not matched to a gene: 7. There are 15 residues in the CDR3. Germline V CDR1 and CDR2: PRHDT, FYEKMQ (reference sequence). The CDR3 is CASSLGGTGVDQQYF. CDR3 in DNA: TGTGCCAGCAGCTTAGGTGGGACAGGGGTGGATCAGCAGTACTTC.

This clonotype was found many times. The chain uses TRBV10-1 and TRBJ2-1; the D is unclear. The CDR3 is 12 amino acids. Germline V gene sequence: CDR1 WNHNN, CDR2 SYGVQD (reference sequence). V was clipped by 3 bases and J by 3 bases, with 3 bases between them. CDR3 in DNA: TGCGCCAGCAGTGACGGCTACAATGAGCAGTTCTTC. Translation: CASSDGYNEQFF.

This clonotype showed up just a few times. J is TRBJ2-3 and V is TRBV12-3 or TRBV12-4; D remains unclear. This CDR3 comprises 12 residues. The ends were cut back, 1 base at V and 8 bases at J, with 7 bases in the middle. CDR3: CASSLGVTTQYF. CDR3 DNA sequence: TGTGCCAGCAGTTTAGGGGTCACTACGCAGTATTTT.

This clonotype was counted at least ten times. This chain uses TRBV10-1 with TRBJ1-1; TRBD1 matches 11 bases. V was clipped by 6 bases and J by 7 bases; unmatched bases: 4. Germline-derived CDR1 and CDR2 are WNHNN and SYGVQD (reference sequence). The CDR3 is 13 residues long. The CDR3: CASSGGQGGEAFF. CDR3 DNA sequence: TGCGCCAGCAGCGGGGGACAGGGGGGTGAAGCTTTCTTT.

This clonotype was detected a few times. The rearrangement uses TRBV20-1 and TRBJ2-5; tentative D call: TRBD2 (6 bases). Trimming left V 2 bases short and J 3 bases short, with 10 bases between. Germline loops: CDR1 DFQATT, CDR2 SNEGSKA (reference sequence). CDR3 length: 13 residues. CDR3 sequence: CSARLSGKETQYF. The CDR3 coding sequence is TGCAGTGCTAGACTTAGCGGCAAAGAGACCCAGTACTTC.

The V and J genes are TRBV5-1 and TRBJ2-7; TRBD2 agrees at 7 bases. J gave up 3 bases and V 4 bases, and 10 bases lay outside the gene matches. Germline lookup yields CDR1 SGHRS and CDR2 YFSETQ. CDR3 length: 15 amino acids. CDR3 DNA sequence: TGCGCCAGCAGCCCCTCGGGGACGGGGGGCTACGAGCAGTACGTC. Amino acids: CASSPSGTGGYEQYV.

The chain employs TRBV12-3 or TRBV12-4 and TRBJ2-5, with 11 bases that match TRBD1. V lost 5 bases to trimming and J lost 4 bases; unmatched junction nucleotides: 6. The CDR3 runs to 15 residues. Written as DNA, the CDR3 is TGTGCCAGCAGTACCGGACAGGGGGCTCTAGAGACCCAGTACTTC. Translated, it gives CASSTGQGALETQYF.

This clonotype came up many times. The rearrangement links TRBV5-1 to TRBJ1-4; 7 nucleotides align to TRBD1. CDR1 is SGHRS and CDR2 is YFSETQ in the germline V gene. CDR3 length: 15 amino acids. Trimming at V came to 4 bases and at J to 8 bases, leaving 11 bases not matched to a gene. The CDR3 reads CASSAQPGGKEKLFF. The DNA for the CDR3 is TGCGCCAGCAGCGCCCAACCAGGGGGAAAGGAAAAACTGTTTTTT.